The source of this TCR beta chain is a study of blood T cell repertoires in COVID-19. About the study: PBMCs, B-cell-depleted T cells, or T cells provided the cDNA or gDNA that made up the material.

How the authors handled the data: Scientists estimated how many nucleated cells there were by amplifying reference gene primers. The data were produced by immunoSEQ multiplex PCR, yet TCRdb's version contains in-frame clones alone and is incomplete. D and trimming come from the DNA, and the V and J calls and clone size come from that table. The sample lists 120,000 to 150,000 clones, approximately 80% occurring once. This CDR3 is built from 18 residues. The J segment lost 6 bases and the V segment lost 2 bases, leaving 7 bases of the junction unmatched. The germline V gene has CDR1 LNHNV and CDR2 YYDKDF (reference sequence).

The clonotype comes from a human donor in a cohort sampled during active COVID-19. Sequences were obtained from peripheral blood. This chain links TRBV15 with TRBJ2-1; 16 positions agree with TRBD2. The CDR3 bases are TGTGCCACCAGCAGAACGGGACTAGCGGGAGGGGGACCCAATGAGCAGTTCTTC. Its translation: CATSRTGLAGGGPNEQFF.